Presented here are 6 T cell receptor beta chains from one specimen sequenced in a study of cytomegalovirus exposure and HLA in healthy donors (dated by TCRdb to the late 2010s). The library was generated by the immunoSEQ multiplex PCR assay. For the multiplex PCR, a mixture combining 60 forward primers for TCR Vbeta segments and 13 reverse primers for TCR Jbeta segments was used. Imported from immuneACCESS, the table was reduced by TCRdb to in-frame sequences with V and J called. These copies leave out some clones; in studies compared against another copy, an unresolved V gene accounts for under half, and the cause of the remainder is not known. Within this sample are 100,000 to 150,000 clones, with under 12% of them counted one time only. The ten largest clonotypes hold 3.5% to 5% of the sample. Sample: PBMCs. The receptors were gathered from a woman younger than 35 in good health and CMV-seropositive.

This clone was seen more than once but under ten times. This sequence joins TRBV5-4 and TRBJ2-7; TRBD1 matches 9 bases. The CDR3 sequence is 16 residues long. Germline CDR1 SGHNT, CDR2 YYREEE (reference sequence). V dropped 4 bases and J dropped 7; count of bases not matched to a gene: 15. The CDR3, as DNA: TGTGCCAGCAGCAAGGGACAGGGACGCCTTGAGGGGGAGCAGTACTTC. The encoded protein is CASSKGQGRLEGEQYF.

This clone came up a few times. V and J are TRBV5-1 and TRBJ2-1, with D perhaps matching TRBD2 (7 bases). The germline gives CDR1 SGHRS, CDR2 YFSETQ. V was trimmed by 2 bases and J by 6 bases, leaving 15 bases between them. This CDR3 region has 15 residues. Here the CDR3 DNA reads TGCGCCAGCAGCTTTCGGGGGGACACTGGCAATGAGCAGTTCTTC. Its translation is CASSFRGDTGNEQFF.

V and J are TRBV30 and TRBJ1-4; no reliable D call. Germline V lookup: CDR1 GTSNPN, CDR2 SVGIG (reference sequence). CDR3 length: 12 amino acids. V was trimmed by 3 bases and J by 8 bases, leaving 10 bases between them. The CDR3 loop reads CAWSGPQEKLFF. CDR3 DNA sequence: TGTGCCTGGAGCGGCCCACAGGAAAAACTGTTTTTT. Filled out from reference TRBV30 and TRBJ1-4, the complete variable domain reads SQTIHQWPATLVQPVGSPLSLECTVEGTSNPNLYWYRQAAGRGLQLLFYSVGIGQISSEVPQNLSASRPQDRQFILSSKKLLLSDSGFYLCAWSGPQEKLFFGSGTQLSVL.

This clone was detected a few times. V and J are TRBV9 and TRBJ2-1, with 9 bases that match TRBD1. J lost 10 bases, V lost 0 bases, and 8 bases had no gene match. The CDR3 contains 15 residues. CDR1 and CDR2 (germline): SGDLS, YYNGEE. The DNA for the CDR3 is TGTGCCAGCAGCGTAGCCGGGGACAGGGCTTTGGAGCAGTTCTTC. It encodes CASSVAGDRALEQFF.

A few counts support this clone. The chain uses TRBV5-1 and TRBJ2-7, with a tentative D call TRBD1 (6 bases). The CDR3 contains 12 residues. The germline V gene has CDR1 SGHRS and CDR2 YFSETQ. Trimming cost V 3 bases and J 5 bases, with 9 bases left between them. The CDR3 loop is CASSSTGHEQYF. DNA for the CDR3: TGCGCCAGCAGCTCTACAGGGCACGAGCAGTACTTC. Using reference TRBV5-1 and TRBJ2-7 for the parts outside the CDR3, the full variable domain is KAGVTQTPRYLIKTRGQQVTLSCSPISGHRSVSWYQQTPGQGLQFLFEYFSETQRNKGNFPGRFSGRQFSNSRSEMNVSTLELGDSALYLCASSSTGHEQYFGPGTRLTVT.

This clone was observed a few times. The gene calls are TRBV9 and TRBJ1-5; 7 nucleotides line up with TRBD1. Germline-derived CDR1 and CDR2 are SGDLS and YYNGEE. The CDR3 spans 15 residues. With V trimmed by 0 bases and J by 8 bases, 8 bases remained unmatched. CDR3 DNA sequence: TGTGCCAGCAGCGTAGATGAGGGGGCGAGGGAGCCCCAGCATTTT. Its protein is CASSVDEGAREPQHF.